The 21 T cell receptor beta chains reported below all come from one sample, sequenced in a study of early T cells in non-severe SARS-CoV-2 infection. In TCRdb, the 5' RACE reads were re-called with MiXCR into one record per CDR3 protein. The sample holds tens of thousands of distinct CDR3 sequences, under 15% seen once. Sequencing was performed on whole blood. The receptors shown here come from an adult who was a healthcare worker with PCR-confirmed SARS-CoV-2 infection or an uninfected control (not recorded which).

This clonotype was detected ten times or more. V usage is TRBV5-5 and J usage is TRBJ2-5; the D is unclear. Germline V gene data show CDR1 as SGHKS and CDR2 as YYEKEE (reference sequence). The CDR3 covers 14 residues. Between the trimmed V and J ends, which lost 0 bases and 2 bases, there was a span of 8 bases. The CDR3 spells CASSLGSAQETQYF. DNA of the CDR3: TGTGCCAGCAGCTTGGGGTCAGCGCAAGAGACCCAGTACTTC.

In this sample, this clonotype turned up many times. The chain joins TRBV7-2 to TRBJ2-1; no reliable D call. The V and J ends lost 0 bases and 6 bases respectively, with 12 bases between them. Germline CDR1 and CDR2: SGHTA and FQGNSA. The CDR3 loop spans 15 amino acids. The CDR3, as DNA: TGTGCCAGCAGCTTAGCGGCACTAAGAGGCAATGAGCAGTTCTTC. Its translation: CASSLAALRGNEQFF.

The CDR3 spells CASSSTYRTGLMREQYF. CDR3 coding DNA: TGTGCCAGCAGTTCTACTTATCGGACGGGTCTGATGAGGGAGCAGTACTTC. The gene calls are TRBV7-6 and TRBJ2-7, with D unresolved. Per the germline V gene, CDR1 is SGHVS and CDR2 is FNYEAQ. This CDR3 contains 17 residues. The V and J ends lost 6 bases and 7 bases respectively, with 28 bases between them.

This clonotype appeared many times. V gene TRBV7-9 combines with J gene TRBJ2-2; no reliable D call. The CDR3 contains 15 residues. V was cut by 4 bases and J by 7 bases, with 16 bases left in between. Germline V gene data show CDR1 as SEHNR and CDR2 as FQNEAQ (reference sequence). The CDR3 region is CASSSRAVRGGELFF. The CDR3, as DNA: TGTGCCAGCAGCTCCCGCGCCGTGAGAGGCGGGGAGCTGTTTTTT.

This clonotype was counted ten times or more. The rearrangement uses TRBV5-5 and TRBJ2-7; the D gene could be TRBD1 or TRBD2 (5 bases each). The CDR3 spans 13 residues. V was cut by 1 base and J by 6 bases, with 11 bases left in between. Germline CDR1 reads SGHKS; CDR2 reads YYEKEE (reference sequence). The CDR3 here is CASSLFGTSEQYF. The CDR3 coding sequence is TGTGCCAGCAGCTTGTTCGGGACGAGCGAGCAGTACTTC.

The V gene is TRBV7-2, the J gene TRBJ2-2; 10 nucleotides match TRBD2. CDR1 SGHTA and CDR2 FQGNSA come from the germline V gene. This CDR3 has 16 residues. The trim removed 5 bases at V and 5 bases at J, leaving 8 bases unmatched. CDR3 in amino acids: CASSKGLAGVTGELFF. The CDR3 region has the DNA TGTGCCAGCAGCAAGGGTCTAGCGGGGGTTACCGGGGAGCTGTTTTTT.

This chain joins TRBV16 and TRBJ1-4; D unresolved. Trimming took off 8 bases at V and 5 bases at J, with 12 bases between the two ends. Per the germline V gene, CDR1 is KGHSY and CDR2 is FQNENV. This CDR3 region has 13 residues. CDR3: CASLEENNEKLFF. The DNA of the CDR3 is TGTGCCAGCCTCGAAGAGAACAATGAAAAACTGTTTTTT.

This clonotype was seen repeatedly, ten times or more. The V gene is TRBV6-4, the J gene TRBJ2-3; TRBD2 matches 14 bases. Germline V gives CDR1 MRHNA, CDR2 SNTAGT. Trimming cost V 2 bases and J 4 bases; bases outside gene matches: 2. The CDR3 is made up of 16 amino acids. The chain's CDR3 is CASSDATSGGADTQYF. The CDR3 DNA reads TGTGCCAGCAGTGACGCGACTAGCGGGGGGGCAGATACGCAGTATTTT.

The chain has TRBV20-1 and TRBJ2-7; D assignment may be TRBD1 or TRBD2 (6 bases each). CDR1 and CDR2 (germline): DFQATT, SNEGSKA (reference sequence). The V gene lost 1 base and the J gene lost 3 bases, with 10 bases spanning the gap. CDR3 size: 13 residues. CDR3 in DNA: TGCAGTGCTAGAGTCGGGGGCCTCTACGAGCAGTACTTC. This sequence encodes CSARVGGLYEQYF.

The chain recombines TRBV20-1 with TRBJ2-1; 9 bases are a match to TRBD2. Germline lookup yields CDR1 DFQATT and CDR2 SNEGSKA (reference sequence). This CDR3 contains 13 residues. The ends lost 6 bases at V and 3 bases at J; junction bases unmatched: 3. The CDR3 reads CSALAGDYNEQFF. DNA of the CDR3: TGCAGTGCATTAGCGGGAGACTACAATGAGCAGTTCTTC.

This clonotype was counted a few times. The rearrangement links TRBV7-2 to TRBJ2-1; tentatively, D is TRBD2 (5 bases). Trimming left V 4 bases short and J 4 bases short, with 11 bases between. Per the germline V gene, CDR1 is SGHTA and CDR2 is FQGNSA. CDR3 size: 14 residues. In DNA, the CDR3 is TGTGCCAGCAGCTCCCGGGGAAGATACAATGAGCAGTTCTTC. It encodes CASSSRGRYNEQFF.

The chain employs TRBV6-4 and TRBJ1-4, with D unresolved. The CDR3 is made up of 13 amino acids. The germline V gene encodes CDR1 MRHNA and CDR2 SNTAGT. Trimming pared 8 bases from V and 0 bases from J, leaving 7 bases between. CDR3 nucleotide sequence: TGTGCCAGCCCCAGGACAACTAATGAAAAACTGTTTTTT. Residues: CASPRTTNEKLFF.

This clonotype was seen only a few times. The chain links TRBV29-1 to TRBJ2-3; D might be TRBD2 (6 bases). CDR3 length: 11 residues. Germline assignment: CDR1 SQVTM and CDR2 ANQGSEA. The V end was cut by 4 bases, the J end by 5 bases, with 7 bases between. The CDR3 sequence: CSVGAGDTQYF. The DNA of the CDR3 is TGCAGCGTTGGAGCGGGAGATACGCAGTATTTT.

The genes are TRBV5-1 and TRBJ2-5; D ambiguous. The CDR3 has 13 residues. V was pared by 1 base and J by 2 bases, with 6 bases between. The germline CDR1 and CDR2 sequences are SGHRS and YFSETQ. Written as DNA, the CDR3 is TGCGCCAGCAGCTTGTTGACTCAAGAGACCCAGTACTTC. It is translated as CASSLLTQETQYF.

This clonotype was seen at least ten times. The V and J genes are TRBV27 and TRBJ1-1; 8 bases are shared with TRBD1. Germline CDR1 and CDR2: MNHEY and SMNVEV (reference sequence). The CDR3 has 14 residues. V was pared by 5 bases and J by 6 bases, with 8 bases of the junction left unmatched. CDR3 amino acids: CASSPGQGRSEAFF. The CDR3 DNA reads TGTGCCAGCAGTCCAGGACAGGGAAGGTCTGAAGCTTTCTTT.

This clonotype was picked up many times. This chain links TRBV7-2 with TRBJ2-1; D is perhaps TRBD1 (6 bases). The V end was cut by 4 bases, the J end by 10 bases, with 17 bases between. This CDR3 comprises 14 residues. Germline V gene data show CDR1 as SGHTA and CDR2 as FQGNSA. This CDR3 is CASSSSAGVGEQFF. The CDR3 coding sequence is TGTGCCAGCAGCTCTTCGGCAGGGGTAGGGGAGCAGTTCTTC. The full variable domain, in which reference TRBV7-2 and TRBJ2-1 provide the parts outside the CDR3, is GAGVSQSPSNKVTEKGKDVELRCDPISGHTALYWYRQSLGQGLEFLIYFQGNSAPDKSGLPSDRFSAERTGGSVSTLTIQRTQQEDSAVYLCASSSSAGVGEQFFGPGTRLTVL.

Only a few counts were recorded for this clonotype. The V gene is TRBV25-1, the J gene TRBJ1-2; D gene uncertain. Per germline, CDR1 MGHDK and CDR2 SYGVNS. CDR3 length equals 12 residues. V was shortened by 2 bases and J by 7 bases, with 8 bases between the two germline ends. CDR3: CASSELIRGYTF. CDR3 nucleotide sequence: TGTGCCAGCAGTGAACTTATCCGTGGCTACACCTTC.

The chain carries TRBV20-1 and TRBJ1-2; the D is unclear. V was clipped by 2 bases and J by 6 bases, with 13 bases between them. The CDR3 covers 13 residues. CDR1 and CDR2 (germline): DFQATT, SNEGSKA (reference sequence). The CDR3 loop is CSARHGHFNGYTF. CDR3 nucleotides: TGCAGTGCTAGACACGGGCATTTCAATGGCTACACCTTC.

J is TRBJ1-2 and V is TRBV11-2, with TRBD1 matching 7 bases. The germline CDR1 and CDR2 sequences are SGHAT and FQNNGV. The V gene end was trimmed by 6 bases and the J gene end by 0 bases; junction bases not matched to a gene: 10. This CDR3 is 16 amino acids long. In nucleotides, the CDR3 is TGTGCCAGCAGTCAGGGCCCGGGACAGACTAACTATGGCTACACCTTC. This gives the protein CASSQGPGQTNYGYTF.

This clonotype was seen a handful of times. This CDR3 reads CASSEARGFSYNEQFF. The CDR3 DNA reads as TGTGCCAGCAGTGAAGCGAGAGGGTTTTCCTACAATGAGCAGTTCTTC. V gene TRBV6-1 combines with J gene TRBJ2-1, with a tentative D call TRBD2 (5 bases). Trimming removed 0 bases at V and 1 base at J, with 10 bases between. CDR3 length: 16 amino acids. Germline V gives CDR1 MNHNS, CDR2 SASEGT.

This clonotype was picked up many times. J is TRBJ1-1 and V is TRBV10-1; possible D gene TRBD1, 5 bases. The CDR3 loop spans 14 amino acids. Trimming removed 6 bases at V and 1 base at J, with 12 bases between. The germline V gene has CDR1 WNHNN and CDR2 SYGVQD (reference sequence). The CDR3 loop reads CASSSGPPNTEAFF. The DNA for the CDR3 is TGCGCCAGCAGCTCGGGACCCCCGAACACTGAAGCTTTCTTT.